Sequencing of this T cell receptor beta chain was carried out in a study of monozygotic twins with inflammatory bowel disease. The study's findings and limits: TCRbeta diversity (inverse Simpson) was lower in IBD patients than in healthy co-twins. Patient repertoires may have gained variability from differing immunosuppressive treatments.

Details on this clonotype: The target antigen is unknown.

The CDR3 totals 14 residues. CDR1 is SEHNR, CDR2 FQNEAQ, per germline (reference sequence). The template was total RNA from whole blood, with no T cell sorting. Incorporation of UMIs carrying a 6-nucleotide sample barcode was performed by template switching. One entry per CDR3 protein, without DNA, is what TCRdb gives after re-calling the 5' RACE reads. Recorded for this sample: about 170,000 distinct CDR3 sequences. The source of this sequence is a human donor with ulcerative colitis or Crohn's disease, or a healthy co-twin of an affected twin (not recorded which). Sequencing was performed on blood. The J gene is TRBJ2-2, the V gene TRBV7-9; TCRdb calls TRBD1, which cannot be checked without DNA. The CDR3 region is CASSSYRGTGELFF.